This is a list of T cell receptor beta chains from one sample in a study of T cell changes during pregnancy in multiple sclerosis. Measured with immunoSEQ multiplex PCR; TCRdb has only the in-frame clones, and not every one. Of about 73,000 clones detected, roughly 88% appear once; the ten largest clones hold over 7.5%. The starting material was peripheral blood, obtained after pregnancy. The source of these receptors is a female donor in good health, enrolled as a control in a pregnancy study. Each CDR3 is given with its conserved first and last residue.

TRBJ2-1 TRBV27 CASGTGLPADEQFF
TRBJ2-1 TRBV30 CAWTSGSYNEQFF
TRBJ1-1 TRBV5-4 CASSWGEFNTEAFF
TRBJ2-3 TRBV29-1 CSVEGGADTQYF
TRBJ1-2 TRBV30 CAWSVQYGTRYGYTF
TRBJ2-5 TRBV7-9 CASSYRQGALQETQYF
TRBJ1-1 TRBV6-1 CATRKEGSITEAFF
TRBJ2-1 TRBV29-1 CSVAFRGTSGREQFF
TRBJ2-4 TRBV11-1 CASSLAGLAKNIQYF
TRBJ1-1 TRBV30 CAWSSGPYEAFF
TRBJ1-2 TRBV5-6 CASSAIDPFSYGYTF
TRBJ1-4 TRBV6-1 CASSDRQTGKEAEKLFF
TRBJ2-2 TRBV5-6 CASSNDRGRTGELFF
TRBJ1-3 TRBV7-2 CASSPASVHSGNTIYF
TRBJ2-2 TRBV11-3 CASSLGRVRNTGELFF
TRBJ1-4 TRBV5-6 CASSSYTRTGKNEKLFF
TRBJ2-5 TRBV19 CASSATGTLYQETQYF
TRBJ2-5 TRBV2 CASSGDRKETQYF
TRBJ2-7 TRBV10-3 CAISGRLAGAPYEQYF
TRBJ2-3 TRBV9 CASSDSLAGITDTQYF
TRBJ1-1 TRBV6-6 CASSSTGNTEAFF
TRBJ2-1 TRBV11-2 CASSFLAGPYNEQFF
TRBJ1-1 TRBV27 CASSSLQGNTEAFF
TRBJ1-2 TRBV6-5 CASRDLYKSNYGYTF
TRBJ1-2 TRBV27 CASSSLRGGYTF
TRBJ1-2 TRBV6-5 CASSYVQGDGYTF
TRBJ1-4 TRBV18 CASSSATNEKLFF
TRBJ1-3 TRBV11-3 CASSHPQEFTSGNTIYF
TRBJ2-7 TRBV9 CASSVAVAGTYEQYF
TRBJ1-3 TRBV4-3 CASSQDRNGDTIYF
TRBJ2-7 TRBV5-4 CASSLVGTGIYEQYF
TRBJ2-7 TRBV19 CASSGAVHGQYF
TRBJ2-1 TRBV2 CASSSGLAGASHEQFF
TRBJ2-5 TRBV25-1 CASSQGGGVQYF
TRBJ1-5 TRBV4-2 CASSQGSGGPQHF
TRBJ1-2 TRBV9 CASSARTGNYGYTF
TRBJ1-5 TRBV30 CAWGEEDRDNQPQHF
TRBJ2-1 TRBV2 CASSDGLINEQFF
TRBJ2-7 TRBV4-2 CASSQDVGTGSYEQYF
TRBJ2-7 TRBV7-2 CASSLVSTGSSYEQYF
TRBJ2-5 TRBV30 CAWRIRDRDQETQYF
TRBJ2-3 TRBV11-3 CASKLMQGSTDTQYF
TRBJ1-1 TRBV2 CASGLGDTEAFF
TRBJ2-7 TRBV29-1 CSVGSSSGGYYEQYF
TRBJ2-6 TRBV18 CASSPKGQGGSGANVLTF
TRBJ2-5 TRBV30 CAWLGSGRAYQETQYF
TRBJ2-1 TRBV11-3 CASSLGGGNNNEQFF